A selection of T cell receptor beta chains follows, all from one sample in a study of shared clonotypes between healthy human individuals. Sequencing used immunoSEQ multiplex PCR; TCRdb keeps in-frame clones, though not all of them. There are around 2,000,000 clones in the sample; roughly 95% occur only once, and 1.2% lies in the top ten. The sample comprised naive CD8+ T cells sorted from blood. These receptors all come from a man younger than 35 in good health. The CDR3 runs from the conserved cysteine through the conserved F or W. D genes are given only for firm matches. Rows give clone size only sometimes, using once, few, many, or a class for an expanded clone.

>TRBV10-2|TRBJ2-7|NA|once
TGCGCCAGCAGTGACAACTCCTACGAGCAGTACTTC
CASSDNSYEQYF
>TRBV7-9|TRBJ1-2|NA|NA
TGTGCCAGCAGCGCCGACTATGGCTACACCTTC
CASSADYGYTF
>TRBV7-2|TRBJ2-5|TRBD2|NA
TGTGCCAGCAGCCTAGGACTAGCGGGAGTTGTAGAGACCCAGTACTTC
CASSLGLAGVVETQYF
>TRBV4-1|TRBJ2-3|TRBD2|once
TGCGCCAGCAGCCAAGAAAGGACTAGCGTTAAAGATACGCAGTATTTT
CASSQERTSVKDTQYF
>TRBV2|TRBJ2-7|NA|NA
TGTGCCAGCAGTAGGTCGGACGGAACCTACGAGCAGTACTTC
CASSRSDGTYEQYF
>TRBV6-5|TRBJ1-5|NA|NA
TGTGCCAGCAGTCCCAAGGGTTCTAGCAATCAGCCCCAGCATTTT
CASSPKGSSNQPQHF
>TRBV30|TRBJ1-4|NA|NA
TGTGCCTGGAGAGGACGGGGAACTAATGAAAAACTGTTTTTT
CAWRGRGTNEKLFF
>TRBV7-9|TRBJ2-1|TRBD2|NA
TGTGCCAGCAGCCACGCCCTAGCGGAGGACAATGAGCAGTTCTTC
CASSHALAEDNEQFF
>TRBV7-9|TRBJ1-2|NA|NA
TGTGCCAGCAGCTTAGCGGGCCAGCTCTATGGCTACACCTTC
CASSLAGQLYGYTF
>TRBV29-1|TRBJ1-1|TRBD1|NA
TGCAGCGTTGGAGGGACAGGGGAAGGTGAAGCTTTCTTT
CSVGGTGEGEAFF
>TRBV9|TRBJ1-3|NA|once
TGTGCCAGCAGCGTAGGCGGTTCGGAGGGCTCTGGAAACACCATATATTTT
CASSVGGSEGSGNTIYF
>TRBV29-1|TRBJ2-7|NA|once
TGCAGCGTTGAAGACAACTCCTACGAGCAGTACTTC
CSVEDNSYEQYF
>TRBV5-4|TRBJ2-7|TRBD1|NA
TGTGCCAGCAGCTCCCGGGACAGCCCCTACGAGCAGTACTTC
CASSSRDSPYEQYF
>TRBV4-1|TRBJ1-2|NA|NA
TGCGCCAGCAGCCAAGAGTCTGGGAGTGGATATGGCTACACCTTC
CASSQESGSGYGYTF
>TRBV5-6|TRBJ1-5|TRBD1|NA
TGTGCCAGCAGCTTGGGTGGACAGGAGAATCAGCCCCAGCATTTT
CASSLGGQENQPQHF
>TRBV9|TRBJ1-2|NA|NA
TGTGCCAGCAGCGTTGGCGCAGGGGTTGGTAACTATGGCTACACCTTC
CASSVGAGVGNYGYTF
>TRBV27|TRBJ2-1|NA|once
TGTGCCAGCAGTTTAACGGGACTTAATGAGCAGTTCTTC
CASSLTGLNEQFF
>TRBV28|TRBJ2-1|NA|NA
TGTGCCAGCAGTTTCCTGGATGAGCAGTTCTTC
CASSFLDEQFF
>TRBV5-1|TRBJ2-7|NA|NA
TGCGCCAGCAGCCTTGGTTTGGGCTACGAGCAGTACTTC
CASSLGLGYEQYF
>TRBV4-1|TRBJ2-1|TRBD1|NA
TGCGCCAGCAGCCAAACTGGGACAGGGACCGAGCAGTTCTTC
CASSQTGTGTEQFF
>TRBV6-1|TRBJ1-2|NA|NA
TGTGCCAGCAGGCCCCAGGCAGGCTATGGCTACACCTTC
CASRPQAGYGYTF
>TRBV29-1|TRBJ2-7|NA|NA
TGCAGCGTTGTACGTGGCAGTTCCTACGAGCAGTACTTC
CSVVRGSSYEQYF
>TRBV27|TRBJ1-1|NA|NA
TGTGCCAGCAGACAACAGACCGCGGGGACTGAAGCTTTCTTT
CASRQQTAGTEAFF
>TRBV13|TRBJ2-7|TRBD1|NA
TGTGCCAGCAGCGTCCGACAGGGGGCGATATCCTACGAGCAGTACTTC
CASSVRQGAISYEQYF